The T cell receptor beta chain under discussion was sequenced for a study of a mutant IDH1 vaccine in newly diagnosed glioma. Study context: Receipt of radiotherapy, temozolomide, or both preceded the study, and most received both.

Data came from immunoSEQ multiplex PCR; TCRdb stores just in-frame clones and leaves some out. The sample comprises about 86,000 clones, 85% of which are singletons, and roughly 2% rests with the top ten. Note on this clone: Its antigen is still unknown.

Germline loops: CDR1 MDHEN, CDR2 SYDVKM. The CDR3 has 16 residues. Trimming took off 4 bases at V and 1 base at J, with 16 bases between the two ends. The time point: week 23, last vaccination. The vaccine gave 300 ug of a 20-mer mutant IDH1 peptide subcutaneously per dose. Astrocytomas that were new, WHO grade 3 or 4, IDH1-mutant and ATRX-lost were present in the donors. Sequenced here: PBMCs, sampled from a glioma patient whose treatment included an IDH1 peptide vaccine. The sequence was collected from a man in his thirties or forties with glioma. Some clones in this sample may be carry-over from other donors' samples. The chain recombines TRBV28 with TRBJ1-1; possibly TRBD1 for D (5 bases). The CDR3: CASSSPGRQGNTEAFF. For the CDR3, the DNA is TGTGCCAGCAGTTCCCCAGGAAGGCAGGGGAACACTGAAGCTTTCTTT.